The 29 T cell receptor beta chains below all came from one sample that was sequenced in a study of CD8 T cells in ankylosing spondylitis. Their antigen targets remain unknown. Overall study findings and caveats: Made up of several highly homologous variants, a TCR beta motif appeared characteristic of ankylosing spondylitis blood.

TCRdb reprocessed the 5' RACE reads with MiXCR, giving one entry per CDR3 protein. The table shows some 220,000 distinct CDR3 sequences, with approximately 7.4% occurring only once. Material: blood, either unsorted or a sorted T cell fraction (not recorded which). The receptors come from a male donor with ankylosing spondylitis.

This clonotype was observed many times. The CDR3 region is CASGGADKSYEQYF. CDR3 sequence (DNA): TGCGCCAGCGGGGGGGCGGATAAATCCTACGAGCAGTACTTC. The chain joins TRBV4-1 to TRBJ2-7; a possible D gene is TRBD2 (7 bases). This CDR3 has 14 residues. V shed 8 bases and J shed 1 base, with 15 bases lying between them. CDR1 is MGHRA and CDR2 is YSYEKL in the germline V gene.

This clonotype was seen ten or more times. The chain joins TRBV4-3 to TRBJ2-2; TRBD2 might be the D (7 bases). This CDR3 has 15 residues. Trimming stripped 0 bases from V and 7 bases from J, with 12 bases between. Looked up from germline, CDR1 is LGHNA and CDR2 is YSLEER. The CDR3 nucleotides are TGCGCCAGCAGCCAAGATACAGGGAGGGTCGGGGAGCTGTTTTTT. Translated: CASSQDTGRVGELFF.

Note on this clonotype: This sequence may be a read error, since a much larger clone differs from it by one base. The chain joins TRBV2 to TRBJ1-1; D is unclear. The CDR3 is 12 residues long. Germline V lookup: CDR1 SNHLY, CDR2 FYNNEI. The CDR3 nucleotides read TGTGCCAGAAGTGAGACTCAGCTTGAAGCTTTCTTT. Translation gives CARSETQLEAFF.

This clonotype has a count of ten or more. V usage is TRBV2 and J usage is TRBJ2-3; 8 bases match TRBD2. V shed 6 bases and J 4 bases; nucleotides not matched to a gene: 9. From germline, CDR1 is SNHLY and CDR2 FYNNEI. The CDR3 sequence is 15 residues long. DNA for the CDR3: TGTGCCAGCAGCGAAAGCGGGAGAGGATCAGATACGCAGTATTTT. This codes for CASSESGRGSDTQYF.

In its sample, this clonotype was seen many times. The CDR3 DNA sequence: TGCAGCGCCGAGGGACTAGCTACTGAGCAGTTCTTC. This translates into CSAEGLATEQFF. The rearrangement links TRBV29-1 to TRBJ2-1, with 9 bases aligning to TRBD2. The CDR3 sequence is 12 residues long. Germline V gives CDR1 SQVTM, CDR2 ANQGSEA. Unmatched junction bases numbered 7, after V lost 7 bases and J lost 9 bases.

The chain links TRBV5-6 to TRBJ2-1; TRBD2 matches at 10 bases. The CDR3 totals 22 residues. Germline lookup yields CDR1 SGHDT and CDR2 YYEEEE. The trim removed 3 bases at V and 7 bases at J, leaving 28 bases unmatched. The CDR3 DNA is TGTGCCAGCAGCTCCCGGACAGTAGCGGGAGGTCGGGCGGCGGGCCTGTGGAATGAGCAGTTCTTC. Translating it yields CASSSRTVAGGRAAGLWNEQFF.

This clonotype was counted at least ten times. The chain joins TRBV15 to TRBJ2-3; TRBD2 matches 11 bases. J was trimmed by 3 bases and V by 2 bases; bases with no gene match: 7. Germline CDR1 LNHNV, CDR2 YYDKDF (reference sequence). The CDR3 totals 17 residues. The CDR3 loop is CATSRPSGTSGTDTQYF. The CDR3 region has the DNA TGTGCCACCAGCAGACCCTCAGGGACTAGCGGTACAGATACGCAGTATTTT.

This clonotype was seen many times. The J gene is TRBJ2-1, the V gene TRBV27; no definite D call. CDR3 size: 13 residues. The germline CDR1 and CDR2 sequences are MNHEY and SMNVEV (reference sequence). V lost 5 bases and J lost 1, with 6 bases in between. The chain's CDR3 is CASSVLSYNEQFF. The CDR3 DNA follows: TGTGCCAGCAGTGTCCTTTCCTACAATGAGCAGTTCTTC.

There are many counts of this clonotype. This rearrangement joins TRBV10-2 to TRBJ2-1, with 11 bases fitting TRBD1. V was clipped by 7 bases and J by 5 bases; unmatched bases: 7. Germline CDR1 WSHSY, CDR2 SAAADI. The CDR3 has 15 residues. The CDR3 DNA follows: TGCGCCAGCAAACGGACAGGGGGCAGCGACAATGAGCAGTTCTTC. Its protein is CASKRTGGSDNEQFF.

The CDR3 sequence is CASSGMGQRASTDTQYF. The CDR3 nucleotides read TGTGCCAGCAGTGGAATGGGCCAGAGGGCTAGCACAGATACGCAGTATTTT. J is TRBJ2-3 and V is TRBV25-1; possibly TRBD2 for D (5 bases). This CDR3 is built from 17 residues. Germline values: CDR1 MGHDK, CDR2 SYGVNS. Deletions cut 4 bases from V and 0 bases from J, with 17 bases between.

This clonotype occurred many times. V gene TRBV24-1 combines with J gene TRBJ2-1; D unresolved. The CDR3 sequence is 14 residues long. Between the trimmed V and J ends, which lost 4 bases and 4 bases, there was a span of 10 bases. In germline, CDR1 is KGHDR, CDR2 SFDVKD. DNA for the CDR3: TGTGCCACCAGTGAAAAGGTGGGGTACAATGAGCAGTTCTTC. This sequence encodes CATSEKVGYNEQFF.

The chain uses TRBV20-1 and TRBJ1-4, with D tentatively TRBD1 (5 bases). This CDR3 has 13 amino acids. The germline CDR1 and CDR2 sequences are DFQATT and SNEGSKA (reference sequence). V was clipped by 5 bases and J by 7 bases, with 14 bases between them. The CDR3 nucleotides read TGCAGTGCTCCATGGGGGTCGCGTGAAAAACTGTTTTTT. It encodes CSAPWGSREKLFF.

This clonotype has just a few counts. The genes are TRBV28 and TRBJ2-7, with TRBD1 matching over 8 bases. Germline trimming cut 3 bases from V and 5 bases from J; bases unmatched to any gene: 6. The CDR3 contains 14 residues. Germline lookup yields CDR1 MDHEN and CDR2 SYDVKM. This CDR3 reads CASSFLDRAHEQYF. CDR3 nucleotides: TGTGCCAGCAGTTTTCTGGACAGGGCACACGAGCAGTACTTC. The full variable domain, rest sourced from reference TRBV28 and TRBJ2-7, is DVKVTQSSRYLVKRTGEKVFLECVQDMDHENMFWYRQDPGLGLRLIYFSYDVKMKEKGDIPEGYSVSREKKERFSLILESASTNQTSMYLCASSFLDRAHEQYFGPGTRLTVT.

This clonotype was observed at least ten times. The chain employs TRBV29-1 and TRBJ2-1; D is possibly TRBD1 or TRBD2 (5 bases each). CDR1 SQVTM and CDR2 ANQGSEA come from the germline V gene. The CDR3 consists of 14 residues. V was clipped by 7 bases and J by 6 bases, with 19 bases between them. The CDR3 reads CSAWGWGKGNEQFF. Here the CDR3 DNA reads TGCAGCGCCTGGGGGTGGGGGAAGGGCAATGAGCAGTTCTTC.

This clonotype was seen only a few times. This chain connects TRBV7-9 to TRBJ2-2, with 7 bases fitting TRBD2. V shed 5 bases, J shed 4 bases, and the junction held 7 bases outside the gene matches. The CDR3 sequence is 15 residues long. The V gene's germline CDR1 is SEHNR and CDR2 FQNEAQ (reference sequence). In DNA, the CDR3 is TGTGCCAGCAGCCTCCCAGCGGGACCCACCGGGGAGCTGTTTTTT. Translated, it gives CASSLPAGPTGELFF.

This clonotype has at least ten counts. The rearrangement links TRBV25-1 to TRBJ2-5; D remains unclear. The CDR3 covers 14 residues. Trimming removed 5 bases from V and 5 bases from J, with 15 bases in between. CDR1 and CDR2 from the germline V gene are MGHDK and SYGVNS. The CDR3 region has the DNA TGTGCCAGCAGTCCTCCCTTGGGCAGTGAGACCCAGTACTTC. Protein: CASSPPLGSETQYF.

This clonotype was counted at least ten times. V gene TRBV28 combines with J gene TRBJ2-7; D may be TRBD2 (7 bases). This CDR3 comprises 13 residues. V was pared by 6 bases and J by 8 bases, with 17 bases between. Germline CDR1 is MDHEN and CDR2 is SYDVKM. CDR3 coding DNA: TGTGCCAGCAGCCAATCACGGGGGGCCCAGCAGTACTTC. The encoded protein is CASSQSRGAQQYF.

This clonotype was counted ten times or more. This sequence joins TRBV27 and TRBJ1-2; perhaps TRBD1 as D (6 bases). Trimming left V 5 bases short and J 4 bases short, with 11 bases between. This CDR3 is 13 amino acids long. Germline-derived CDR1 and CDR2 are MNHEY and SMNVEV (reference sequence). Here the CDR3 reads CASSPQGIYGYTF. The CDR3 DNA follows: TGTGCCAGCAGTCCCCAGGGGATCTATGGCTACACCTTC.

This clonotype has ten or more counts. The CDR3 region has the DNA TGCGCCAGCAGCCAAGAAAACGGGGGCGAGCAGTACTTC. Its translation: CASSQENGGEQYF. The rearrangement joins TRBV4-1 to TRBJ2-7; a weak D match, TRBD2 (6 bases). CDR1 MGHRA and CDR2 YSYEKL come from the germline V gene. This CDR3 has 13 amino acids. V was clipped by 0 bases and J by 6 bases, with 9 bases between them.

The chain employs TRBV5-6 and TRBJ2-7; TRBD2 matches at 7 bases. Looked up from germline, CDR1 is SGHDT and CDR2 is YYEEEE. The V gene end was trimmed by 2 bases and the J gene end by 4 bases; junction bases not matched to a gene: 12. The CDR3 consists of 16 residues. CDR3 sequence: CASSFVGGAWGYEQYF. DNA of the CDR3: TGTGCCAGCAGCTTTGTGGGAGGGGCATGGGGATACGAGCAGTACTTC. Filled out from reference TRBV5-6 and TRBJ2-7, the complete variable domain reads DAGVTQSPTHLIKTRGQQVTLRCSPKSGHDTVSWYQQALGQGPQFIFQYYEEEERQRGNFPDRFSGHQFPNYSSELNVNALLLGDSALYLCASSFVGGAWGYEQYFGPGTRLTVT.

This clonotype was detected many times. The chain joins TRBV4-3 to TRBJ2-3; the match to TRBD2 covers 7 bases. From germline, CDR1 is LGHNA and CDR2 YSLEER. The V gene end was trimmed by 4 bases and the J gene end by 0 bases; junction bases not matched to a gene: 4. This CDR3 is 15 amino acids long. CDR3 sequence (DNA): TGCGCCAGCAGCCCCATGACTAGCAGCACAGATACGCAGTATTTT. It codes for CASSPMTSSTDTQYF.

This clonotype was detected many times. V is TRBV12-3 or TRBV12-4 and J is TRBJ2-3; D is undetermined. The CDR3 extends over 10 amino acids. Deletions cut 6 bases from V and 8 bases from J, with 6 bases between. The CDR3 DNA reads as TGTGCCAGCAGGGGCAGTACGCAGTATTTT. Encoded protein: CASRGSTQYF.

This clonotype appeared many times. J is TRBJ2-2 and V is TRBV5-1; D call uncertain. This CDR3 contains 13 residues. CDR1 and CDR2 from the germline V gene are SGHRS and YFSETQ. The V end lost 2 bases, the J end lost 6 bases, and 8 bases lay between the germline ends. Here the CDR3 DNA reads TGCGCCAGCAGCTTCGCTAGGTCCGGGGAGCTGTTTTTT. As protein: CASSFARSGELFF.

Only one count was recorded for this clonotype. The chain joins TRBV7-6 to TRBJ2-2; D could derive from TRBD1 or TRBD2 (5 bases each). The V end was cut by 8 bases, the J end by 4 bases, with 11 bases between. Germline loops: CDR1 SGHVS, CDR2 FNYEAQ. The CDR3 covers 13 residues. CDR3 sequence reads: CASGTRTTGELFF. CDR3 bases: TGTGCCAGCGGGACCCGAACCACCGGGGAGCTGTTTTTT.

Worth noting for this clonotype: A read error is possible here, since a much larger clone lies one base away. CDR3 in amino acids: CSAYGPSFYNKQFF. The CDR3 region has the DNA TGCAGTGCTTACGGGCCTTCCTTCTACAATAAGCAGTTCTTC. V is TRBV20-1 and J is TRBJ2-1; no reliable D call. CDR3 length: 14 amino acids. Germline loops: CDR1 DFQATT, CDR2 SNEGSKA (reference sequence).

This clonotype came up many times. CDR3 DNA sequence: TGCAGTGCTCCTGAGGGCGGGAGGTCCTACGAGCAGTACTTC. This gives the protein CSAPEGGRSYEQYF. This sequence joins TRBV20-1 and TRBJ2-7; 8 bases match TRBD2. Trimming took 5 bases from V and 1 from J; bases not matched to a gene: 7. The CDR3 sequence is 14 residues long. Germline-derived CDR1 and CDR2 are DFQATT and SNEGSKA (reference sequence).

The sample holds many counts of this clonotype. The rearrangement links TRBV25-1 to TRBJ2-1; no definite D call. Germline V gene sequence: CDR1 MGHDK, CDR2 SYGVNS. CDR3 length equals 10 residues. Trimming left V 5 bases short and J 8 bases short, with 4 bases between. As DNA, the CDR3 is TGTGCCAGCAGTTTTGATGAGCAGTTCTTC. Translated, it gives CASSFDEQFF.

This clonotype was observed at least ten times. The chain links TRBV10-3 to TRBJ2-1; 7 bases line up with TRBD1. The CDR3 has 15 amino acids. Germline assignment: CDR1 ENHRY and CDR2 SYGVKD. With 5 bases clipped from V and 2 bases from J, the junction kept 6 bases outside the gene matches. The CDR3 bases are TGTGCCATCAGTCCGACAGGGATCCCCTACAATGAGCAGTTCTTC. This encodes CAISPTGIPYNEQFF.

This clonotype was found many times. The V call is TRBV11-2, the J call TRBJ2-5; D possibly corresponds to TRBD2 (6 bases). The V end lost 1 base, the J end lost 5 bases, and 11 bases lay between the germline ends. This CDR3 has 14 residues. Germline V gene sequence: CDR1 SGHAT, CDR2 FQNNGV. The CDR3 coding sequence is TGTGCCAGCAGCTTAGCGGGAGCGGCGGAGACCCAGTACTTC. Its translation is CASSLAGAAETQYF.